The 2 T cell receptor beta chains below all came from one sample that was sequenced in a study of liver allograft versus peripheral blood T cells. Across the whole study: Repertoires from peripheral blood of liver transplant recipients were compared with those inside their transplanted livers.

MiXCR, run by TCRdb on the reads, gives a single entry per CDR3 protein. The sample holds almost 3,000 distinct CDR3 sequences, approximately 16% seen once. Source of these receptors: a human patient who had a liver transplant. A subset of T cells may come from the graft donor.

This clonotype is classed as medium-sized. V gene TRBV6-1 combines with J gene TRBJ1-3; 12 nucleotides match TRBD1. Germline V gene lookup returns CDR1 MNHNS and CDR2 SASEGT. The CDR3 has 18 residues. Losses at the gene ends were 4 bases for V and 3 bases for J; bases not matched to a gene: 10. CDR3 sequence: CASSVGQGAGALGNTIYF. The CDR3 coding sequence is TGTGCCAGCAGTGTGGGACAGGGGGCCGGGGCTCTTGGAAACACCATATATTTT.

By share, this clonotype ranks as medium-sized. The V gene is TRBV28, the J gene TRBJ1-3, with D unresolved. Germline CDR1 reads MDHEN; CDR2 reads SYDVKM. V lost 3 bases, J lost 0 bases, and 6 bases lay in between. The CDR3 spans 14 residues. CDR3 nucleotide sequence: TGTGCCAGCAGTTTGGCAATCTCTGGAAACACCATATATTTT. It translates to CASSLAISGNTIYF.